Given below is one TCR beta chain in context. Its antigen is not known. This specimen belongs to a study of cytomegalovirus exposure and HLA in healthy donors. Study-level information: Early on, a data release was issued that held 80 million or so unique TCRs from HLA-typed donors. In terms of ancestry, the Caucasian-associated cluster contained around four fifths of the approximately 400 genotyped donors. General study results and limits: In a later analysis, HLA-C alleles had the fewest associated TCRs, DRB1 alleles the most. For most TCR beta V segments, an earlier analysis put the productive rate at about 87% or about 30% of the time.

After removal of 6 bases from V and 0 bases from J, the junction contained 13 bases not matched to a gene. Germline CDR1 reads ENHRY; CDR2 reads SYGVKD. This CDR3 is built from 18 residues. PCR involved 60 Vbeta and 13 Jbeta primers. Clones were read by immunoSEQ multiplex PCR, and TCRdb kept only the in-frame ones, dropping some. This table has around 80,000 clones, around 79% appearing once. This chain links TRBV10-3 with TRBJ2-2; 7 bases line up with TRBD1. The clonotype was recovered from a man between 18 and 35 years old in good health and CMV-seropositive. Sequences were obtained from PBMCs. The DNA of the CDR3 is TGTGCCATCAGCCGTCCCCCGGGACAGAACGCGAACACCGGGGAGCTGTTTTTT. It yields the protein CAISRPPGQNANTGELFF.